This TCR beta chain is from a study of CD8+ T cells in alopecia areata. Study-wide results and limits: Mice showed clearer TCR sharing than patients did, a gap that was possibly HLA-related. Scalp repertoires also include resident alphabeta T cells from normal skin. Affected scalp, especially in alopecia totalis/universalis, had a higher clonality than normal scalp did.

Following extraction, RNA underwent reverse transcription to cDNA, which served as the sequencing template. Repertoires were generated with immunoSEQ multiplex PCR, while TCRdb's copy carries only in-frame clones and drops some. The table shows 110,000 or so clones, with 55% to 70% occurring only once. V was pared by 0 bases and J by 10 bases, with 3 bases of the junction left unmatched. The V gene's germline CDR1 is KGHSH and CDR2 LQKENI. The CDR3 spans 13 residues. Using a FACSAria, the CD4+ and CD8+ T cells were sorted from the PBMCs. In this sample, this clone turned up a few times. The antigen is not known.

Source material: CD4+ T cells sorted from blood. This TCR came from a human donor in good health. The chain couples TRBV18 to TRBJ2-1, with TRBD1 matching over 7 bases. Here the CDR3 DNA reads TGTGCCAGCTCACCACCGAAAGGGGGCGAGCAGTTCTTC. The encoded protein is CASSPPKGGEQFF.